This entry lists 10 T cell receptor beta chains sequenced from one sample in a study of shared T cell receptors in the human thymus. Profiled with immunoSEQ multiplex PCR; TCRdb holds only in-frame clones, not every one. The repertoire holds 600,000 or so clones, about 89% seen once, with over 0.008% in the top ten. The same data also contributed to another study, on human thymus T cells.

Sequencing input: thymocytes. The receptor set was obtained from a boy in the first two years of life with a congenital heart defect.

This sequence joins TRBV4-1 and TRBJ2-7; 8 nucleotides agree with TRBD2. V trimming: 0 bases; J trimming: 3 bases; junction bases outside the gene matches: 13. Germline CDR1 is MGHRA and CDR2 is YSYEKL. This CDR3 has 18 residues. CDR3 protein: CASSQDLIAGTPLYEQYF. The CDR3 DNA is TGCGCCAGCAGCCAAGATCTGATAGCGGGGACCCCACTCTACGAGCAGTACTTC.

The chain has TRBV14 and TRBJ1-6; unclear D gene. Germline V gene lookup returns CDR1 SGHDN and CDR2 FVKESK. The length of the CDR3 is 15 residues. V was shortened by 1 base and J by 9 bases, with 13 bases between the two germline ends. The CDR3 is CASSQVTGSSSPLHF. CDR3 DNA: TGTGCCAGCAGCCAAGTCACGGGGTCGAGTTCACCCCTCCACTTT.

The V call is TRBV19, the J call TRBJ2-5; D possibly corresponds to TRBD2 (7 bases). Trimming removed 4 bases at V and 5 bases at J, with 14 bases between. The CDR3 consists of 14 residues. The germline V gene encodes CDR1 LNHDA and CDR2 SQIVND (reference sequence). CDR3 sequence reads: CASSNIGGLETQYF. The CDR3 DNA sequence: TGTGCCAGTAGTAATATCGGGGGGCTGGAGACCCAGTACTTC.

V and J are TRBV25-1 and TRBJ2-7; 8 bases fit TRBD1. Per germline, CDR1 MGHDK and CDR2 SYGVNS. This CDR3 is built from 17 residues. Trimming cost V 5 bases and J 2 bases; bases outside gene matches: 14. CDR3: CASSHHHRDRPTYEQYF. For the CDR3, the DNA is TGTGCCAGCAGTCACCACCACCGGGACAGGCCTACCTACGAGCAGTACTTC.

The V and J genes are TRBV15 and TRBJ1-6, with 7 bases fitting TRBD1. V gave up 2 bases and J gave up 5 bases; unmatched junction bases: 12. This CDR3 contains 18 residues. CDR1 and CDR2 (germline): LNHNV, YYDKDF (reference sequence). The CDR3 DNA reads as TGTGCCACCAGCAGACTCGACAGGGTCGGAGCTCATAATTCACCCCTCCACTTT. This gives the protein CATSRLDRVGAHNSPLHF.

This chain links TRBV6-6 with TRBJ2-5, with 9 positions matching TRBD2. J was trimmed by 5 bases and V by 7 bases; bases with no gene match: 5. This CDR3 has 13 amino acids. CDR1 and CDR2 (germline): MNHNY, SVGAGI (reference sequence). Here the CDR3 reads CASTAGGRETQYF. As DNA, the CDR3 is TGTGCCAGCACGGCGGGGGGGCGGGAGACCCAGTACTTC.

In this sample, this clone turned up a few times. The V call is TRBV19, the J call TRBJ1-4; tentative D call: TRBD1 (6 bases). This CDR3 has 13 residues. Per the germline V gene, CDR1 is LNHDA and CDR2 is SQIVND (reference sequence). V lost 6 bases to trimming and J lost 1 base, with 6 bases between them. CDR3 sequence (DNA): TGTGCCAGTAGCAGGGGAACTAATGAAAAACTGTTTTTT. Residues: CASSRGTNEKLFF.

The CDR3 nucleotides read TGTGCCAGCAGTTTTCTACAGGGCCCTACTTACTATGGCTACACCTTC. This sequence encodes CASSFLQGPTYYGYTF. The chain is built from TRBV27 and TRBJ1-2, with D perhaps matching TRBD1 (6 bases). V lost 3 bases to trimming and J lost 3 bases, with 17 bases between them. The CDR3 loop spans 16 amino acids. Germline-derived CDR1 and CDR2 are MNHEY and SMNVEV (reference sequence).

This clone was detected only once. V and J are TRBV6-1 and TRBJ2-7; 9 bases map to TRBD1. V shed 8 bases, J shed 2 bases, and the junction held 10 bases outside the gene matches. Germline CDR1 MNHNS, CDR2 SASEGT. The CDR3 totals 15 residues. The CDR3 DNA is TGTGCCAGCCTAACCGACAGGGGGGAAGCCTACGAGCAGTACTTC. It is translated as CASLTDRGEAYEQYF.

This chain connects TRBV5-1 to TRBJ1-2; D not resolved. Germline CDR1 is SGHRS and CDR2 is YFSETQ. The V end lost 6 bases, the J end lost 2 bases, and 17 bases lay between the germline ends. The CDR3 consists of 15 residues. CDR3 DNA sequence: TGCGCCAGCAATCACGGTGGAGGCCCGAACTATGGCTACACCTTC. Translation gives CASNHGGGPNYGYTF.